A single sample gave rise to the 26 T cell receptor beta chains below, sequenced in a study of HIV-infected patients and healthy controls. Roughly three months, about 14 weeks, into antiretroviral therapy, follow-up blood was collected. Whole blood was used without fractionation, so all unsorted peripheral T cells were included. About 550 ng RNA was reverse transcribed with alpha and beta constant-region primers. Each of the alpha and beta chains got its own library through chain-specific third strand synthesis with indices. TCRdb fed the 5' RACE reads into MiXCR, producing one record per CDR3 protein. This table has approximately 5,000 distinct CDR3 sequences, more than 5.5% appearing once. The sample in question was blood, obtained during antiretroviral therapy. The source of these receptors is an adult with HIV infection.

By share of the sample, this clonotype is medium-sized. The genes are TRBV6-4 and TRBJ1-1; D remains unclear. Between the trimmed V and J ends, which lost 4 bases and 2 bases, there was a span of 8 bases. CDR3 length equals 13 residues. The germline V gene has CDR1 MRHNA and CDR2 SNTAGT. The CDR3: CASSVSRNTEAFF. Written as DNA, the CDR3 is TGTGCCAGCAGTGTCTCTCGCAACACTGAAGCTTTCTTT.

This clonotype is termed medium-sized. V is TRBV19 and J is TRBJ1-1; D is perhaps TRBD1 (6 bases). Germline V gene lookup returns CDR1 LNHDA and CDR2 SQIVND (reference sequence). The CDR3 is 15 amino acids. V was pared by 8 bases and J by 0 bases, with 16 bases between. The CDR3 DNA is TGTGCCAGTGGCGGGGGCGGAGCCATGAACACTGAAGCTTTCTTT. It encodes CASGGGGAMNTEAFF. The complete variable domain, with remaining parts taken from reference TRBV19 and TRBJ1-1, reads DGGITQSPKYLFRKEGQNVTLSCEQNLNHDAMYWYRQDPGQGLRLIYYSQIVNDFQKGDIAEGYSVSREKKESFPLTVTSAQKNPTAFYLCASGGGGAMNTEAFFGQGTRLTVV.

This clonotype is labeled as medium-sized. The chain recombines TRBV29-1 with TRBJ2-1, with 10 bases fitting TRBD2. CDR3 size: 15 residues. Per germline, CDR1 SQVTM and CDR2 ANQGSEA. Germline trimming cut 0 bases from V and 7 bases from J; bases unmatched to any gene: 6. CDR3 DNA: TGCAGCGTTGAAGATGAAGCGGGGGGGCTTAATGAGCAGTTCTTC. This codes for CSVEDEAGGLNEQFF.

This clonotype is medium-sized (0.01 to 0.1%) within its sample. The V gene is TRBV19, the J gene TRBJ2-3; perhaps D is TRBD1 or TRBD2 (5 bases each). CDR3 length: 16 amino acids. The ends were cut back, 2 bases at V and 4 bases at J, with 16 bases in the middle. Germline-derived CDR1 and CDR2 are LNHDA and SQIVND (reference sequence). In nucleotides, the CDR3 is TGTGCCAGTAGTATACCGGGACGGACGGCAGCAGATACGCAGTATTTT. It yields the protein CASSIPGRTAADTQYF. Together with reference TRBV19 and TRBJ2-3, the CDR3 gives the full variable domain: DGGITQSPKYLFRKEGQNVTLSCEQNLNHDAMYWYRQDPGQGLRLIYYSQIVNDFQKGDIAEGYSVSREKKESFPLTVTSAQKNPTAFYLCASSIPGRTAADTQYFGPGTRLTVL.

The V call is TRBV6-2 or TRBV6-3, the J call TRBJ2-3, with D possibly being TRBD2 (6 bases). CDR1 and CDR2 from the germline V gene are MNHEY and SVGEGT. V was shortened by 6 bases and J by 5 bases, with 15 bases between the two germline ends. The CDR3 is made up of 14 amino acids. The DNA for the CDR3 is TGTGCCAGCAGCCGCGGGGCCGAAGTAGATACGCAGTATTTT. This gives the protein CASSRGAEVDTQYF.

The rearrangement uses TRBV4-2 and TRBJ2-7; tentative D call: TRBD1 (5 bases). V was shortened by 0 bases and J by 0 bases, with 12 bases between the two germline ends. Germline CDR1 is LGHNA and CDR2 is YNFKEQ. The CDR3 extends over 16 amino acids. CDR3 nucleotide sequence: TGTGCCAGCAGCCAAGAACCAGGGATTAGCTCCTACGAGCAGTACTTC. It yields the protein CASSQEPGISSYEQYF.

Judged by abundance, this clonotype is medium-sized. This chain connects TRBV18 to TRBJ1-5; 7 bases line up with TRBD1. V was clipped by 6 bases and J by 5 bases; unmatched bases: 16. The CDR3 is made up of 17 amino acids. The germline V gene has CDR1 KGHSH and CDR2 LQKENI. The CDR3 region has the DNA TGTGCCAGCTCCAATCGGGGGCGACAGGGTGGCGATCAGCCCCAGCATTTT. It is translated as CASSNRGRQGGDQPQHF. The full variable domain, completed using reference TRBV18 and TRBJ1-5, is NAGVMQNPRHLVRRRGQEARLRCSPMKGHSHVYWYRQLPEEGLKFMVYLQKENIIDESGMPKERFSAEFPKEGPSILRIQQVVRGDSAAYFCASSNRGRQGGDQPQHFGDGTRLSIL.

The sample holds many counts of this clonotype. CDR3 amino acids: CSARVLGEDTQYF. CDR3 in DNA: TGCAGTGCTAGAGTGCTGGGGGAAGATACGCAGTATTTT. This chain links TRBV20-1 with TRBJ2-3; perhaps D is TRBD1 or TRBD2 (5 bases each). Germline CDR1 and CDR2: DFQATT and SNEGSKA (reference sequence). This CDR3 comprises 13 residues. V was clipped by 1 base and J by 5 bases, with 10 bases between them.

This clonotype is labeled medium-sized. The chain uses TRBV3-1 and TRBJ1-1; D remains unclear. Germline-derived CDR1 and CDR2 are LGHDT and YNNKEL (reference sequence). The CDR3 consists of 15 residues. Trimming stripped 4 bases from V and 4 bases from J, with 16 bases between. The CDR3 region is CASSPWAGESTEAFF. CDR3 nucleotide sequence: TGTGCCAGCAGCCCGTGGGCGGGAGAGAGCACTGAAGCTTTCTTT. The full variable domain, with the rest looked up from reference TRBV3-1 and TRBJ1-1, is DTAVSQTPKYLVTQMGNDKSIKCEQNLGHDTMYWYKQDSKKFLKIMFSYNNKELIINETVPNRFSPKSPDKAHLNLHINSLELGDSAVYFCASSPWAGESTEAFFGQGTRLTVV.

This clonotype is labeled as medium-sized. The genes are TRBV12-3 or TRBV12-4 and TRBJ2-3, with 9 bases that match TRBD2. V was pared by 6 bases and J by 5 bases, with 15 bases of the junction left unmatched. CDR3 size: 17 residues. The CDR3 sequence is CASRPGSASGNRDTQYF. For the CDR3, the DNA is TGTGCCAGCAGGCCCGGATCGGCTAGCGGGAATCGAGATACGCAGTATTTT.

This clonotype was observed a few times. The J gene is TRBJ2-7, the V gene TRBV19; a possible D gene is TRBD2 (5 bases). Trimming pared 6 bases from V and 7 bases from J, leaving 10 bases between. The length of the CDR3 is 11 residues. Per the germline V gene, CDR1 is LNHDA and CDR2 is SQIVND (reference sequence). DNA for the CDR3: TGTGCCAGTAGCGCTAGCAGGGAGCAGTACTTC. Translating gives CASSASREQYF. Together with reference TRBV19 and TRBJ2-7, the CDR3 gives the full variable domain: DGGITQSPKYLFRKEGQNVTLSCEQNLNHDAMYWYRQDPGQGLRLIYYSQIVNDFQKGDIAEGYSVSREKKESFPLTVTSAQKNPTAFYLCASSASREQYFGPGTRLTVT.

This clonotype qualifies as medium-sized. V is TRBV6-5 and J is TRBJ1-1; D remains unclear. CDR1 is MNHEY, CDR2 SVGAGI, per germline. The CDR3 sequence is 14 residues long. Trimming stripped 4 bases from V and 1 base from J, with 10 bases between. CDR3 in DNA: TGTGCCAGCAGTTCCCCCGGAGGGAACACTGAAGCTTTCTTT. Its translation: CASSSPGGNTEAFF.

In its sample, this clonotype is medium-sized. The CDR3 region has the DNA TGTGCCAGCAGCTTGGGTTGGGGGTCTAATGAAAAACTGTTTTTT. It specifies CASSLGWGSNEKLFF. This chain joins TRBV7-2 and TRBJ1-4; possibly TRBD1 for D (5 bases). V was clipped by 3 bases and J by 3 bases, with 11 bases between them. Germline V lookup: CDR1 SGHTA, CDR2 FQGNSA. The CDR3 runs 15 residues.

The J gene is TRBJ1-1, the V gene TRBV6-4; TRBD1 might be the D (6 bases). The V and J ends lost 6 bases and 4 bases respectively, with 15 bases between them. The CDR3 totals 14 residues. The germline V gene has CDR1 MRHNA and CDR2 SNTAGT. The CDR3 DNA follows: TGTGCCAGCAGAGGCACAGGGTGGGGCACTGAAGCTTTCTTT. Encoded protein: CASRGTGWGTEAFF.

The V gene is TRBV5-1, the J gene TRBJ1-1; 7 bases map to TRBD1. The length of the CDR3 is 14 residues. From germline, CDR1 is SGHRS and CDR2 YFSETQ. V dropped 3 bases and J dropped 4; count of bases not matched to a gene: 6. As DNA, the CDR3 is TGCGCCAGCAGCTCTTTTGGGACAGTCACTGAAGCTTTCTTT. Its protein product is CASSSFGTVTEAFF.

By frequency in the sample, this clonotype is medium-sized (0.01 to 0.1%). This chain connects TRBV20-1 to TRBJ2-7; D might be TRBD2 (6 bases). V dropped 6 bases and J dropped 4 bases, with 7 bases sitting between them. The germline V gene encodes CDR1 DFQATT and CDR2 SNEGSKA (reference sequence). The length of the CDR3 is 10 residues. The CDR3 bases are TGCAGTGCGCGGGGTTACGAGCAGTACTTC. Translating it yields CSARGYEQYF.

This clonotype was counted only a few times. The chain employs TRBV2 and TRBJ2-7, with D possibly being TRBD1 (6 bases). CDR1 is SNHLY and CDR2 is FYNNEI in the germline V gene. V was clipped by 6 bases and J by 4 bases, with 16 bases between them. There are 14 residues in the CDR3. CDR3 nucleotides: TGTGCCAGCAGAGGTGACAGGTTATTTTACGAGCAGTACTTC. Translated: CASRGDRLFYEQYF. Full variable domain (outside the CDR3, taken from reference TRBV2 and TRBJ2-7): EPEVTQTPSHQVTQMGQEVILRCVPISNHLYFYWYRQILGQKVEFLVSFYNNEISEKSEIFDDQFSVERPDGSNFTLKIRSTKLEDSAMYFCASRGDRLFYEQYFGPGTRLTVT.

This clonotype counts as medium-sized. The chain joins TRBV18 to TRBJ1-5; 8 bases are a match to TRBD1. The CDR3 has 15 amino acids. CDR1 KGHSH and CDR2 LQKENI come from the germline V gene. The V and J ends lost 4 bases and 3 bases, in that order; junction bases with no gene match: 5. Here the CDR3 DNA reads TGTGCCAGCTCACTGGACAGGGCCACCAATCAGCCCCAGCATTTT. It codes for CASSLDRATNQPQHF.

This clonotype ranks as medium-sized. The chain combines TRBV28 with TRBJ2-1; 10 bases fit TRBD2. CDR1 and CDR2 from the germline V gene are MDHEN and SYDVKM. J was trimmed by 10 bases and V by 6 bases; bases with no gene match: 6. This CDR3 has 13 residues. This CDR3 reads CASRGILAGEQFF. Written as DNA, the CDR3 is TGTGCCAGCAGGGGGATACTAGCGGGGGAGCAGTTCTTC. The full variable domain, in which reference TRBV28 and TRBJ2-1 provide the parts outside the CDR3, is DVKVTQSSRYLVKRTGEKVFLECVQDMDHENMFWYRQDPGLGLRLIYFSYDVKMKEKGDIPEGYSVSREKKERFSLILESASTNQTSMYLCASRGILAGEQFFGPGTRLTVL.

This clonotype was recorded at least ten times. The J gene is TRBJ1-1, the V gene TRBV5-5; D remains ambiguous. The V and J ends lost 7 bases and 1 base respectively, with 8 bases between them. Germline V gene lookup returns CDR1 SGHKS and CDR2 YYEKEE (reference sequence). This CDR3 is built from 12 residues. The CDR3 here is CASLQWNTEAFF. CDR3 sequence (DNA): TGTGCCAGCCTCCAGTGGAACACTGAAGCTTTCTTT.

This clonotype is deemed medium-sized. V usage is TRBV7-8 and J usage is TRBJ2-3; 9 positions agree with TRBD2. V dropped 5 bases and J dropped 0; count of bases not matched to a gene: 18. Germline V gene sequence: CDR1 SGHVS, CDR2 FQNEAQ. The CDR3 is 20 residues long. In DNA, the CDR3 is TGTGCCAGCAGCCCGGATGTGATAGCGGGGGTGGGTTCTAGCACAGATACGCAGTATTTT. This translates into CASSPDVIAGVGSSTDTQYF.

This clonotype was seen ten or more times. The chain combines TRBV28 with TRBJ2-7; TRBD1 matches 9 bases. CDR1 is MDHEN, CDR2 SYDVKM, per germline. This CDR3 has 15 amino acids. Losses at the gene ends were 8 bases for V and 2 bases for J; bases not matched to a gene: 10. The CDR3 DNA is TGTGCCAGCTGCTACCGGGGGACAGGGCCCTACGAGCAGTACTTC. Translating gives CASCYRGTGPYEQYF.

This clonotype was counted ten times or more. J is TRBJ2-3 and V is TRBV3-1, with 12 bases identical to TRBD2. Per germline, CDR1 LGHDT and CDR2 YNNKEL (reference sequence). The V gene end was trimmed by 0 bases and the J gene end by 8 bases; junction bases not matched to a gene: 6. The CDR3 is 16 residues long. CDR3 amino acids: CASSQDLTSGSVTQYF. CDR3 DNA sequence: TGTGCCAGCAGCCAAGATCTGACTAGCGGGAGTGTTACGCAGTATTTT.

The table lists this clonotype with many counts. CDR3 DNA: TGTGCCAGCACGGGACATTCTTACAATGAGCAGTTCTTC. Translating gives CASTGHSYNEQFF. This chain uses TRBV12-3 or TRBV12-4 with TRBJ2-1; possible D gene TRBD1, 6 bases. The CDR3 is 13 amino acids. Trimming removed 7 bases at V and 4 bases at J, with 11 bases between.

This clonotype was recorded at least ten times. The chain is built from TRBV6-2 or TRBV6-3 and TRBJ2-1, with 9 bases identical to TRBD2. V trimming: 8 bases; J trimming: 7 bases; junction bases outside the gene matches: 3. The length of the CDR3 is 12 residues. Germline V gives CDR1 MNHEY, CDR2 SVGEGT. The CDR3 region is CASLAGWNEQFF. Written as DNA, the CDR3 is TGTGCCAGCCTAGCGGGGTGGAATGAGCAGTTCTTC.

By proportion, this clonotype is medium-sized. The J gene is TRBJ2-7, the V gene TRBV6-5; D uncertain. V was cut by 5 bases and J by 8 bases, with 16 bases left in between. CDR3 length: 13 amino acids. Germline V CDR1 and CDR2: MNHEY, SVGAGI. CDR3 amino acids: CASSHRSGGKQYF. CDR3 in DNA: TGTGCCAGCAGTCACCGGTCCGGTGGGAAGCAGTACTTC.